This entry features one TCR beta chain sequence. This clone was seen a few times. Which antigen it targets is not known. No quality values exist for individual bases; no much larger clone is one base distant. The germline V gene encodes CDR1 SGHDT and CDR2 YYEEEE. The CDR3 sequence holds 15 residues, the cysteine and phenylalanine included. CDR3 DNA only is kept here, 45 bases in frame from base 1. V is cut by 1 base and J by 7 bases, and the space between the germline ends is 17 bases. The data originate from a study of blood T cell repertoires in COVID-19 (TCRdb year 2020). Some background on the complete study: The collaborator samples originated in the United States, Italy and Spain and spanned the acute and convalescent phases of COVID-19. The prospective study material was composed of cDNA or gDNA derived from T cells, B-cell-depleted T cells, or PBMCs. Where available, HLA class I and class II types were obtained from metadata supplied by the sample provider rather than from assay-based typing. A freely available public database, intended as a resource for researchers studying the immune response to SARS-CoV-2, is where the repertoires were released. Samples were obtained from the ongoing ImmuneRACE study (first 160 participants) and from 1,000 to 1,500 subjects provided by 6 global collaborators. The sample metadata nearly always contained a de-identified subject ID, COVID-19 status, age in years and sex. The dataset comprised deeply sampled blood TCRbeta repertoires from subjects exposed to, actively infected with, or recovered from COVID-19. Overall results and qualifications from the work: Clinical and demographic metadata were provided uncurated, with the amount varying by source and participant.

Samples from volunteer blood donors who had recovered from COVID-19 were contributed by a second Seattle source. Collaborating institutions collected whole blood in K2EDTA tubes following their own protocols. Collaborator samples were shipped for TCRbeta analysis as frozen whole blood, isolated PBMCs, or DNA extracted from either sample type. TCRbeta CDR3 regions were amplified from genomic DNA by means of the immunoSEQ Assay, a bias-controlled multiplex PCR. As for the authors' bioinformatics: The number of nucleated cells in each sample was estimated from the amplification of reference gene primers within the assay. Sequence reads were collapsed and filtered to measure the absolute abundance of every unique TCRbeta CDR3 rearrangement. For each sample, productive Simpson clonality was calculated by taking the square root of Simpson's diversity index across productive rearrangements. TCRdb provides this immuneACCESS table in a form limited to in-frame rearrangements. Some clones are lacking; in checked studies, under half of them reflect an unresolved V gene, and why the rest are absent is not known. V, J and clone size reflect that table, while D and trimming were determined from the DNA. The sample table contains about 230,000 clones; only one count was recorded for around 84% of them. The ten largest account for 2% to 2.5% of the sample.

Sample: peripheral blood. This TCR derives from a man between 35 and 55 years old who had recovered from COVID-19. The rearranged segments are TRBV5-6 and TRBJ1-2, with the D gene too uncertain to name. The nucleotides are TGTGCCAGCAGCTTGTCCATGGGTCTAGGTGGTGGCTACACCTTC. It specifies CASSLSMGLGGGYTF.